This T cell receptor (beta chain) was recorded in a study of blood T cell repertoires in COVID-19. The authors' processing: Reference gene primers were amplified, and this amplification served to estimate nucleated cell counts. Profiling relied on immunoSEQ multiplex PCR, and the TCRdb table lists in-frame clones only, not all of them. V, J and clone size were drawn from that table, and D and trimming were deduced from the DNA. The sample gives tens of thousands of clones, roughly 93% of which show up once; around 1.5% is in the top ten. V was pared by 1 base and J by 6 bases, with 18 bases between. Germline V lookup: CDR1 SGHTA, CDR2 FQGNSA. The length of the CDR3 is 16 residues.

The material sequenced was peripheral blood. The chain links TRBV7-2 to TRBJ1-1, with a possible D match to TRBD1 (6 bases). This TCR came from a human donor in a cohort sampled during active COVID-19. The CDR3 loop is CASSLVFRSGQAEAFF. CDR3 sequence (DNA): TGTGCCAGCAGCTTAGTCTTCCGCTCGGGACAAGCTGAAGCTTTCTTT.